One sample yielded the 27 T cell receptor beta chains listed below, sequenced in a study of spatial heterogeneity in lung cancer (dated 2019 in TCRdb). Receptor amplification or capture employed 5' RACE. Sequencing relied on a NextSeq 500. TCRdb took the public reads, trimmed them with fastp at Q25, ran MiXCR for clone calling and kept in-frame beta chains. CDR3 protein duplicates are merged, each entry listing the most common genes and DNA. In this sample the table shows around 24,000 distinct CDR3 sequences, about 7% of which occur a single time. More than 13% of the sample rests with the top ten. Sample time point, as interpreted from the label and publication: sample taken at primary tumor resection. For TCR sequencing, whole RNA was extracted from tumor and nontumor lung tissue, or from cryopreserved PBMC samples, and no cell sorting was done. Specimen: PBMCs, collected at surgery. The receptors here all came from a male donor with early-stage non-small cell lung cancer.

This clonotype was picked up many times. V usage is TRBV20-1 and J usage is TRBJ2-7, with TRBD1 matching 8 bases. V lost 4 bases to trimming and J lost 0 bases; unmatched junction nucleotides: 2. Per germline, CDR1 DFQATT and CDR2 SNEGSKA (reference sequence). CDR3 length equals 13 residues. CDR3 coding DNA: TGCAGTGCTAAAACAGGGGGCTCCTACGAGCAGTACGTC. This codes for CSAKTGGSYEQYV.

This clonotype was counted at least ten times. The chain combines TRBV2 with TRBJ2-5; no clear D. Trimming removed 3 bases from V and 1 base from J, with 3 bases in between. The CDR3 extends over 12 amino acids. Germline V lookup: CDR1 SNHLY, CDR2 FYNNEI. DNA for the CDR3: TGTGCCAGCAGTGAGCCCCAAGAGACCCAGTACTTC. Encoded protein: CASSEPQETQYF. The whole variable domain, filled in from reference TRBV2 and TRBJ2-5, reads EPEVTQTPSHQVTQMGQEVILRCVPISNHLYFYWYRQILGQKVEFLVSFYNNEISEKSEIFDDQFSVERPDGSNFTLKIRSTKLEDSAMYFCASSEPQETQYFGPGTRLLVL.

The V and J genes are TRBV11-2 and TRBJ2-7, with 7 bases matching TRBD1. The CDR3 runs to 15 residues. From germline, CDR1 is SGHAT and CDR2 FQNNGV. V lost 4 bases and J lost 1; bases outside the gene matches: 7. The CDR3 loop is CASSSSGTVSYEQYF. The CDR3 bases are TGTGCCAGCAGCTCTTCCGGGACAGTATCCTACGAGCAGTACTTC.

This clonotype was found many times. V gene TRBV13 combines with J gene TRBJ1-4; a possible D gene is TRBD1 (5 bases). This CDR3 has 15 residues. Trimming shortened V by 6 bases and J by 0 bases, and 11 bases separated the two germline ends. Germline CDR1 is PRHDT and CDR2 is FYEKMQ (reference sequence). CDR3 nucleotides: TGTGCCAGCAGTCGCAGGGTTGCAACTAATGAAAAACTGTTTTTT. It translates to CASSRRVATNEKLFF.

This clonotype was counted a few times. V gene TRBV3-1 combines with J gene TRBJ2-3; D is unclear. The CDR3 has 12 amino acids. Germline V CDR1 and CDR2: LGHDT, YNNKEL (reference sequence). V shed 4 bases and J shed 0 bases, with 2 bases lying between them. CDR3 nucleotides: TGTGCCAGCAGCCGAAGCACAGATACGCAGTATTTT. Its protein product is CASSRSTDTQYF.

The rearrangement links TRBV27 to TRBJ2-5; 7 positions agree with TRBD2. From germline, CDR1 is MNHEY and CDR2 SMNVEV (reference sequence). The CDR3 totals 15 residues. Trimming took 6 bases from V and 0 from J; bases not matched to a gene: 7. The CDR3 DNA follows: TGTGCCAGCAGCCGGACTAGTCCGTACCAAGAGACCCAGTACTTC. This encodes CASSRTSPYQETQYF.

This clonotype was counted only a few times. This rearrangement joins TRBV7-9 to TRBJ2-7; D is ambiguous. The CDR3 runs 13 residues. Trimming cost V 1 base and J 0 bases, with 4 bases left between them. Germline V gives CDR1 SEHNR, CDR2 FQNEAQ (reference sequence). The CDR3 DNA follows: TGTGCCAGCAGCTTAGGGATCTCCTACGAGCAGTACTTC. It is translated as CASSLGISYEQYF.

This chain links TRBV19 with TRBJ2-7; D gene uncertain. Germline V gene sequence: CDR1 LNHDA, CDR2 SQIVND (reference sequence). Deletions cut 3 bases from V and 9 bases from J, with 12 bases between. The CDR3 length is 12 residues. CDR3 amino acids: CASSILDRPQYF. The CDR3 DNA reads TGTGCCAGTAGTATTTTGGACCGCCCGCAGTACTTC.

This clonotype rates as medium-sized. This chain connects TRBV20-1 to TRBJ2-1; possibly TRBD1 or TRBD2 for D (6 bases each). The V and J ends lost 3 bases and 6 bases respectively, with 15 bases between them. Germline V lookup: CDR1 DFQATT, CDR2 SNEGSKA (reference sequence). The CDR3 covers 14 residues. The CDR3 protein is CSASWGAGFNEQFF. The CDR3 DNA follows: TGCAGTGCTAGTTGGGGGGCTGGTTTCAATGAGCAGTTCTTC.

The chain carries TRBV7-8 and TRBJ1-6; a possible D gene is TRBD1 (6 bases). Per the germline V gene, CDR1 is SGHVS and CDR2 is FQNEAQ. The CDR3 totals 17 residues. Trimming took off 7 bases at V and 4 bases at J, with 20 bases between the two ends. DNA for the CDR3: TGTGCCAGCACCAATGGTCGGGACACAGATTATAATTCACCCCTCCACTTT. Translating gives CASTNGRDTDYNSPLHF.

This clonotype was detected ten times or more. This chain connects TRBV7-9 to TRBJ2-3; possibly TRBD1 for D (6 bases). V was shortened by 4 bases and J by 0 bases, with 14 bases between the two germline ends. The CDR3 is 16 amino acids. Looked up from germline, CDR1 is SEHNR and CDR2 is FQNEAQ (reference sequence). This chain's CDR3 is CASSSGDMGSTDTQYF. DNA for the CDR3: TGTGCCAGCAGCTCAGGGGATATGGGAAGCACAGATACGCAGTATTTT.

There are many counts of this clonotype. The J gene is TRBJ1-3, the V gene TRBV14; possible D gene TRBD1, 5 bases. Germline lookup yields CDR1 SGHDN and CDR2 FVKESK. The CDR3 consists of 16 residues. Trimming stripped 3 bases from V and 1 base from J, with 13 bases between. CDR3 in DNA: TGTGCCAGCAGCCACCGAGGGGAGGGTTCTGGAAACACCATATATTTT. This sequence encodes CASSHRGEGSGNTIYF.

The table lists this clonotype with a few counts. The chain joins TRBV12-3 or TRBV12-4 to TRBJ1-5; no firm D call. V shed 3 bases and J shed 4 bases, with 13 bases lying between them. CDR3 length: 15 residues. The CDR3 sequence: CASSFLGFENQPQHF. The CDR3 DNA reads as TGTGCCAGCAGTTTCCTGGGATTTGAGAATCAGCCCCAGCATTTT.

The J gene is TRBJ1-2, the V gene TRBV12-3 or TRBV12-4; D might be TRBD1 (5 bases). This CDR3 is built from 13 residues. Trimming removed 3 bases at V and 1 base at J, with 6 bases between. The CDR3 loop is CASSLGGNYGYTF. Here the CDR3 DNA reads TGTGCCAGCAGTTTGGGGGGTAACTATGGCTACACCTTC.

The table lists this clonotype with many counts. The CDR3 DNA sequence: TGTGCCAGCAGTCGTCGGACAGGGGGATACGAGCAGTACTTC. It specifies CASSRRTGGYEQYF. J is TRBJ2-7 and V is TRBV6-5, with TRBD1 matching 10 bases. J was trimmed by 4 bases and V by 5 bases; bases with no gene match: 5. The CDR3 has 14 residues. Looked up from germline, CDR1 is MNHEY and CDR2 is SVGAGI.

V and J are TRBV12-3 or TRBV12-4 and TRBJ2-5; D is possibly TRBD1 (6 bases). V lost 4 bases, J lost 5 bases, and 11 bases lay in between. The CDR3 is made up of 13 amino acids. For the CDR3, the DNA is TGTGCCAGCAGTTCCGGGACAACGGAGACCCAGTACTTC. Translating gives CASSSGTTETQYF.

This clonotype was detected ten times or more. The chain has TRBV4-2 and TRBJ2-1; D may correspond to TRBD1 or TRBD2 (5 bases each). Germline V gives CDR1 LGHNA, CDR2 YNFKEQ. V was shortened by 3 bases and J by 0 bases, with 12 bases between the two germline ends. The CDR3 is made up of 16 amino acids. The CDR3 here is CASSQPGTPSYNEQFF. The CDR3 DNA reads TGTGCCAGCAGCCAGCCCGGGACCCCCTCCTACAATGAGCAGTTCTTC.

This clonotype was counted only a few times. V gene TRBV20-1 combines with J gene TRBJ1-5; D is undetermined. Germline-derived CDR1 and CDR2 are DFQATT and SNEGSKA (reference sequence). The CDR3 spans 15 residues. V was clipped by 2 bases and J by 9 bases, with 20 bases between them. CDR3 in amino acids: CSARLGGRAGMPQHF. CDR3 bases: TGCAGTGCTAGACTAGGTGGAAGGGCAGGTATGCCCCAGCATTTT.

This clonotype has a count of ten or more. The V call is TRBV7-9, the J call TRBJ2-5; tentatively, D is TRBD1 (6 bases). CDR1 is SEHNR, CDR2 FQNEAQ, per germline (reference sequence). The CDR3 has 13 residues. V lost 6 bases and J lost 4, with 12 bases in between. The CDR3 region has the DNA TGTGCCAGCAGTTACTCCAGGGGAGAGACCCAGTACTTC. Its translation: CASSYSRGETQYF.

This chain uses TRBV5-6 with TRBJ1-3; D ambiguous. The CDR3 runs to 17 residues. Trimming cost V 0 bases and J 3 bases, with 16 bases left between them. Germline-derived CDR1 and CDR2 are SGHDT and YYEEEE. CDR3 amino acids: CASSLEGPPDFGNTIYF. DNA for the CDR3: TGTGCCAGCAGCTTGGAAGGACCCCCGGACTTTGGAAACACCATATATTTT.

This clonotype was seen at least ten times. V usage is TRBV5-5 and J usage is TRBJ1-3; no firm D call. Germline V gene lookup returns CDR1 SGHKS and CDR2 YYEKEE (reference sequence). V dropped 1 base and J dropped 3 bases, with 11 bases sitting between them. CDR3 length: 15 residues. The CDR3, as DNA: TGTGCCAGCAGCTTGTTCTCTGTCGGTGGAAACACCATATATTTT. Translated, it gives CASSLFSVGGNTIYF. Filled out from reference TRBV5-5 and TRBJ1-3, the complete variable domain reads DAGVTQSPTHLIKTRGQQVTLRCSPISGHKSVSWYQQVLGQGPQFIFQYYEKEERGRGNFPDRFSARQFPNYSSELNVNALLLGDSALYLCASSLFSVGGNTIYFGEGSWLTVV.

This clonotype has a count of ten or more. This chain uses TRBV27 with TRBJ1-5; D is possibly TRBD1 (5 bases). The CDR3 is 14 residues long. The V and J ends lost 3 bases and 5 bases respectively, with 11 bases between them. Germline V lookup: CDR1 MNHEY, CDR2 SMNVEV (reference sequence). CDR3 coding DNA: TGTGCCAGCAGTTTTGGAGGGACCCATCAGCCCCAGCATTTT. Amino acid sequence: CASSFGGTHQPQHF.

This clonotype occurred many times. CDR3 in DNA: TGTGCCTGGAGTGTACTAGCGGGAGCCACAGATACGCAGTATTTT. Amino acid sequence: CAWSVLAGATDTQYF. The chain recombines TRBV30 with TRBJ2-3; TRBD2 matches 11 bases. The V and J ends lost 0 bases and 2 bases, in that order; junction bases with no gene match: 1. This CDR3 is 15 amino acids long. Germline V gene lookup returns CDR1 GTSNPN and CDR2 SVGIG (reference sequence).

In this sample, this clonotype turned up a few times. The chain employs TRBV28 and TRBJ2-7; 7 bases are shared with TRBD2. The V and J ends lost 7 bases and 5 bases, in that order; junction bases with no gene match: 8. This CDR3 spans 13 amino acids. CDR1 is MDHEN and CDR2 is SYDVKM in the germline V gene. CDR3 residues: CASTILASNEQYF. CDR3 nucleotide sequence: TGTGCCAGCACTATACTAGCGTCAAACGAGCAGTACTTC.

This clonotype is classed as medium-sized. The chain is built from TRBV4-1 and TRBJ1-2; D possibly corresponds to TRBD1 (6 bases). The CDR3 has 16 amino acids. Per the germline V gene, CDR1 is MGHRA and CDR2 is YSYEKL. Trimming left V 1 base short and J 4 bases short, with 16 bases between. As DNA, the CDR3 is TGCGCCAGCAGCCAAGCGCCGAACAGGGTAACCTATGGCTACACCTTC. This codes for CASSQAPNRVTYGYTF.

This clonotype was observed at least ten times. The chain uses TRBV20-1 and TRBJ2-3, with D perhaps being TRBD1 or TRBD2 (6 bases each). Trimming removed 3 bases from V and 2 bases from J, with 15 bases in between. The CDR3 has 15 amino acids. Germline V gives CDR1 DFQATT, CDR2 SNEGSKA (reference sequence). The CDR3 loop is CSARGGAGATDTQYF. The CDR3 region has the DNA TGCAGTGCTAGGGGAGGCGCAGGGGCCACAGATACGCAGTATTTT.

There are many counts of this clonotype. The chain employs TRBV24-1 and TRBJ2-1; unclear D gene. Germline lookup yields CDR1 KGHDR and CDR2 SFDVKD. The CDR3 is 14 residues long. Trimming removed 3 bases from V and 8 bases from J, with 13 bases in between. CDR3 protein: CATSDESRFDEQFF. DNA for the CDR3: TGTGCCACCAGTGATGAGAGTAGGTTCGATGAGCAGTTCTTC.